This passage covers 5 T cell receptor beta chains from one sample sequenced in a study of regulatory T cells in long-lasting Graves disease. Noted time point: persistent/refractory GD, antithyroid drugs over 5 years with positive TRAb. Isolated PBMC RNA provided the starting material for the TCR library. Researchers made TCR beta libraries by using iRepertoire HTBI primers and running Arm-PCR on CDR3 regions. TCRdb called the multiplex PCR reads again in MiXCR, with one record for every CDR3 protein. The sample consists of fewer than 600,000 distinct CDR3 sequences, approximately 23% of them appearing once. Specimen: peripheral blood mononuclear cells (PBMCs), collected when the disease was refractory, from a patient treated with antithyroid drugs. These receptors were obtained from a female donor with Graves disease.

The V call is TRBV15, the J call TRBJ2-5, with 7 bases lining up with TRBD2. This CDR3 is 17 amino acids long. Germline trimming cut 5 bases from V and 5 bases from J; bases unmatched to any gene: 17. Germline-derived CDR1 and CDR2 are LNHNV and YYDKDF (reference sequence). In DNA, the CDR3 is TGTGCCACCAGCGGGCGTTACGGGGCGGGAGCAAGTGAGACCCAGTACTTC. It codes for CATSGRYGAGASETQYF.

The sample holds many counts of this clonotype. Here the CDR3 DNA reads TGTGCCAGCAGGCCGAGGACTACCATCCTCCAAGAGACCCAGTACTTC. It codes for CASRPRTTILQETQYF. The genes are TRBV6-1 and TRBJ2-5; tentative D call: TRBD2 (6 bases). This CDR3 has 16 amino acids. V was cut by 6 bases and J by 1 base, with 18 bases left in between. Germline V gives CDR1 MNHNS, CDR2 SASEGT.

This clonotype was observed a few times. The V call is TRBV25-1, the J call TRBJ1-6, with 7 bases identical to TRBD1. The CDR3 length is 16 residues. The ends lost 4 bases at V and 6 bases at J; junction bases unmatched: 9. Germline loops: CDR1 MGHDK, CDR2 SYGVNS. In DNA form, the CDR3 reads TGTGCCAGCAGTGCCATCGGACAGGCTCGTAATTCACCCCTCCACTTT. It encodes CASSAIGQARNSPLHF. Full variable domain (remainder filled in from reference TRBV25-1 and TRBJ1-6): EADIYQTPRYLVIGTGKKITLECSQTMGHDKMYWYQQDPGMELHLIHYSYGVNSTEKGDLSSESTVSRIRTEHFPLTLESARPSHTSQYLCASSAIGQARNSPLHFGNGTRLTVT.

The CDR3 DNA reads TGCAGTGCTACGAGGGGCAGAAGAGGGGCTAACACTGAAGCTTTCTTT. Amino acid sequence: CSATRGRRGANTEAFF. This chain connects TRBV20-1 to TRBJ1-1; maybe TRBD1 (5 bases). This CDR3 spans 16 amino acids. V was shortened by 4 bases and J by 2 bases, with 20 bases between the two germline ends. Germline CDR1 and CDR2: DFQATT and SNEGSKA (reference sequence).

This clonotype has ten or more counts. The chain links TRBV12-3 or TRBV12-4 to TRBJ1-2; no clear D. With 6 bases removed from V and 14 bases from J, the gap between germline ends came to 22 bases. The CDR3 contains 13 residues. The CDR3 loop is CASRPEAGGEVTF. The CDR3 coding sequence is TGTGCCAGCAGACCGGAGGCAGGTGGGGAGGTAACCTTC.